What follows are 20 T cell receptor beta chains derived from one specimen sequenced in a study of post-analysis software for immune sequencing data. Unique molecular identifiers were carried by the TCR beta cDNA libraries. In TCRdb, the PCR reads were re-called with MiXCR into one record per CDR3 protein. The sample consists of approximately 690,000 distinct CDR3 sequences, around 64% of them appearing once. Study-level points and caveats: Elevated frequency relative to controls characterized roughly five TRBV segments in patients, TRBV5-6, TRBV5-1 and TRBV20-1 among them.

Their antigen targets remain unknown. Sequenced sample: blood. The receptors were sampled from a girl aged 2 to 10 with multiple sclerosis.

The CDR3 DNA is TGTGCCAGCAGCTTGGAACGGACAGGGGCGGACTATGGCTACACCTTC. It is translated as CASSLERTGADYGYTF. V is TRBV7-2 and J is TRBJ1-2; 9 bases map to TRBD1. The junction had 8 bases not matched to a gene; V was cut back by 3 bases and J by 3 bases. The CDR3 sequence is 16 residues long. CDR1 is SGHTA, CDR2 FQGNSA, per germline.

This chain uses TRBV5-1 with TRBJ2-1, with D perhaps matching TRBD1 (8 bases). The CDR3 totals 14 residues. Germline V CDR1 and CDR2: SGHRS, YFSETQ. The germline V and J ends were trimmed by 0 bases and 12 bases, with 16 bases remaining between them. This CDR3 is CASSLDRGGPLQFF. CDR3 nucleotides: TGCGCCAGCAGCTTGGACAGGGGGGGCCCTTTGCAGTTCTTC.

The V call is TRBV6-5, the J call TRBJ2-3; D is uncertain. The germline V and J ends were trimmed by 5 bases and 4 bases, with 7 bases remaining between them. The CDR3 sequence is 12 residues long. The germline V gene has CDR1 MNHEY and CDR2 SVGAGI. Written as DNA, the CDR3 is TGTGCCAGCAGTACAATGGCAGATACGCAGTATTTT. Translating gives CASSTMADTQYF.

The chain employs TRBV7-8 and TRBJ2-5; D is ambiguous. V was trimmed by 1 base and J by 1 base, leaving 16 bases between them. CDR1 and CDR2 (germline): SGHVS, FQNEAQ. The CDR3 is 17 amino acids. The DNA of the CDR3 is TGTGCCAGCAGCTTAGTTCCCTTGGCGTCTCTCCAAGAGACCCAGTACTTC. This gives the protein CASSLVPLASLQETQYF.

The rearrangement joins TRBV7-2 to TRBJ2-7, with D hard to call. CDR3 length: 15 residues. Per the germline V gene, CDR1 is SGHTA and CDR2 is FQGNSA. V was trimmed by 0 bases and J by 1 base, leaving 10 bases between them. This CDR3 reads CASSLALGNSYEQYF. CDR3 DNA: TGTGCCAGCAGCTTAGCGCTAGGGAATTCCTACGAGCAGTACTTC.

This clonotype was detected a few times. The V gene is TRBV5-1, the J gene TRBJ2-4; TRBD2 aligns across 16 bases. The DNA end lines up better with TRBJ2-7; the J call may be wrong. CDR3 length: 19 amino acids. The germline V gene encodes CDR1 SGHRS and CDR2 YFSETQ. The CDR3 bases are TGCGCCAGCAGCTCGCTCCCCGGGACTAGCGGGAGGGCCGTCTACGAGCAGTACTTC. It specifies CASSSLPGTSGRAVYEQYF.

This clonotype was observed a few times. The CDR3 coding sequence is TGTGCCAGCAGCTTAGCGGGCTTGGTTATGAACACTGAAGCTTTCTTT. Residues: CASSLAGLVMNTEAFF. This chain uses TRBV7-9 with TRBJ1-1; D remains unclear. Trimming removed 0 bases at V and 0 bases at J, with 11 bases between. The CDR3 is 16 residues long. Germline V gene sequence: CDR1 SEHNR, CDR2 FQNEAQ (reference sequence).

This chain joins TRBV7-9 and TRBJ1-6; D gene ambiguous. The CDR3 contains 12 residues. Trimming left V 5 bases short and J 10 bases short, with 9 bases between. CDR1 is SEHNR and CDR2 is FQNEAQ in the germline V gene (reference sequence). The CDR3 region is CASSPPHSPLHF. CDR3 DNA sequence: TGTGCCAGCAGCCCCCCGCACTCACCCCTCCACTTT.

The genes are TRBV5-1 and TRBJ2-7; D is possibly TRBD1 (5 bases). Matching the DNA end better, TRBJ2-5 makes the J call doubtful. Germline CDR1 and CDR2: SGHRS and YFSETQ. The CDR3 sequence is 14 residues long. CDR3 sequence: CASSLEGHQETQYF. The CDR3 DNA reads TGCGCCAGCAGCTTGGAGGGGCATCAAGAGACCCAGTACTTC.

To note about this clonotype: An end of the junction does not agree with germline; a read error may underlie this. The rearrangement joins TRBV7-2 to TRBJ2-7; D perhaps matches TRBD2 (5 bases). The CDR3 loop spans 12 amino acids. In germline, CDR1 is SGHTA, CDR2 FQGNSA. The CDR3 DNA reads TGTGCCAACAGCGGCGCACCAACCGAGCAGTACTTC. Its protein is CANSGAPTEQYF.

In DNA, the CDR3 is TGTGCCAGCAGTTTTAGGCCGACGACTAGCGGGAGTTCGAGCGGCGACGAGCAGTACTTC. Translation: CASSFRPTTSGSSSGDEQYF. The chain joins TRBV12-3 or TRBV12-4 to TRBJ2-7, with 12 positions matching TRBD2. The CDR3 spans 20 residues. The V and J ends lost 3 bases and 5 bases, in that order; junction bases with no gene match: 20.

This clonotype was observed a few times. In DNA, the CDR3 is TGTGCCAGCAGCTTGGTGGTAAATGAGCAGTTCTTC. Amino acids: CASSLVVNEQFF. The gene calls are TRBV7-9 and TRBJ2-1; D remains unclear. CDR3 length: 12 residues. The germline CDR1 and CDR2 sequences are SEHNR and FQNEAQ (reference sequence). Trimming cost V 3 bases and J 7 bases, with 7 bases left between them.

In this sample, this clonotype turned up a few times. The V call is TRBV30, the J call TRBJ2-4; perhaps TRBD1 as D (5 bases). This CDR3 contains 14 residues. The germline gives CDR1 GTSNPN, CDR2 SVGIG (reference sequence). The V end was cut by 2 bases, the J end by 6 bases, with 14 bases between. The CDR3 DNA is TGTGCCTGGAGTCAACAGGTTGTAGGAAACATTCAGTACTTC. Protein: CAWSQQVVGNIQYF. Full variable domain (outside the CDR3, taken from reference TRBV30 and TRBJ2-4): SQTIHQWPATLVQPVGSPLSLECTVEGTSNPNLYWYRQAAGRGLQLLFYSVGIGQISSEVPQNLSASRPQDRQFILSSKKLLLSDSGFYLCAWSQQVVGNIQYFGAGTRLSVL.

V is TRBV12-3 or TRBV12-4 and J is TRBJ2-7; a possible D gene is TRBD1 (6 bases). This CDR3 contains 15 residues. V was shortened by 7 bases and J by 5 bases, with 21 bases between the two germline ends. CDR3 protein: CASTALTGGLDEQYF. As DNA, the CDR3 is TGTGCCAGCACCGCTCTGACAGGAGGCTTGGACGAGCAGTACTTC.

The chain joins TRBV6-1 to TRBJ1-2; 8 bases map to TRBD1. Germline CDR1 is MNHNS and CDR2 is SASEGT. CDR3 length: 13 residues. V gave up 3 bases and J gave up 13 bases; unmatched junction bases: 10. The CDR3 DNA reads TGTGCCAGCAGTGATGGACAGGGTAACGCCCTCACCTTC. As protein: CASSDGQGNALTF.

V is TRBV20-1 and J is TRBJ1-6, with a weak D call TRBD1 (6 bases). Germline CDR1 is DFQATT and CDR2 is SNEGSKA (reference sequence). Trimming took off 3 bases at V and 8 bases at J, with 14 bases between the two ends. The CDR3 consists of 14 residues. This CDR3 is CSAREQGTHSPLHF. CDR3 sequence (DNA): TGCAGTGCTAGGGAACAGGGTACCCATTCACCCCTCCACTTT.

This clonotype was detected only a few times. The chain employs TRBV18 and TRBJ2-1; D not certain. Germline lookup yields CDR1 KGHSH and CDR2 LQKENI. The CDR3 has 14 residues. V lost 2 bases, J lost 6 bases, and 11 bases lay in between. The CDR3 protein is CASSPDTFSNEQFF. CDR3 bases: TGTGCCAGCTCACCAGACACTTTTTCCAATGAGCAGTTCTTC.

This chain's CDR3 is CASSLGWQPQHF. The CDR3 nucleotides read TGTGCCAGCAGTTTAGGGTGGCAGCCCCAGCATTTT. This sequence joins TRBV12-3 or TRBV12-4 and TRBJ1-5, with D uncertain. Between the trimmed V and J ends, which lost 1 base and 7 bases, there was a span of 5 bases. The CDR3 totals 12 residues.

There are a few counts of this clonotype. The chain recombines TRBV6-5 with TRBJ2-1; tentatively, D is TRBD1 (6 bases). This CDR3 comprises 13 residues. V was clipped by 5 bases and J by 7 bases, with 12 bases between them. Germline V gene lookup returns CDR1 MNHEY and CDR2 SVGAGI. This CDR3 is CASSSGGQNEQFF. The DNA for the CDR3 is TGTGCCAGCAGTAGCGGCGGACAGAATGAGCAGTTCTTC.

V and J are TRBV29-1 and TRBJ2-7, with 10 positions matching TRBD2. The V gene end was trimmed by 1 base and the J gene end by 5 bases; junction bases not matched to a gene: 11. There are 16 residues in the CDR3. Per the germline V gene, CDR1 is SQVTM and CDR2 is ANQGSEA. The CDR3, as DNA: TGCAGCGTTGAAGGAAGAGCGGGAGGGCCGTGGAACGAGCAGTACTTC. Residues: CSVEGRAGGPWNEQYF.